These 23 T cell receptor beta chains were sequenced from one sample in a study of post-analysis software for immune sequencing data. For these TCRs, the target antigens are not known. Presence of unique molecular identifiers characterized the TCR beta cDNA libraries. TCRdb reprocessed the PCR reads via MiXCR and lists one record per CDR3 protein. This sample has about 770,000 distinct CDR3 sequences; under 60% occur once, and the top ten carry 4.9%. Regarding the study as a whole: Patients showed TRBV5-6, TRBV5-1 and TRBV20-1 among five TRBV segments more frequent than in controls.

The sequenced sample consisted of blood. The receptors come from a girl aged 10 to 17 with multiple sclerosis.

This clonotype was recorded only once. The CDR3 DNA sequence: TGCAGTGCTAATCGGGGAGACTATAGCAATCAGCCCCAGCATTTT. Translated, it gives CSANRGDYSNQPQHF. The gene calls are TRBV20-1 and TRBJ1-5; the D is unclear. There are 15 residues in the CDR3. CDR1 and CDR2 (germline): DFQATT, SNEGSKA (reference sequence). V was trimmed by 4 bases and J by 0 bases, leaving 13 bases between them.

This sequence joins TRBV20-1 and TRBJ2-3, with unresolved D. CDR1 and CDR2 from the germline V gene are DFQATT and SNEGSKA (reference sequence). The V gene lost 3 bases and the J gene lost 4 bases, with 11 bases spanning the gap. The CDR3 length is 13 residues. The CDR3 here is CSASDGTSDTQYF. The CDR3 DNA reads as TGCAGTGCTAGTGACGGAACTTCAGATACGCAGTATTTT.

The chain recombines TRBV5-6 with TRBJ2-1; 14 bases map to TRBD2. The V gene end was trimmed by 3 bases and the J gene end by 12 bases; junction bases not matched to a gene: 8. Germline values: CDR1 SGHDT, CDR2 YYEEEE. CDR3 length equals 15 residues. The CDR3 DNA reads as TGTGCCAGCAGCTCAAAGGGACTAGCGGGAGCGACGCAGTTCTTC. This translates into CASSSKGLAGATQFF.

The chain couples TRBV7-2 to TRBJ1-6; no definite D call. Per the germline V gene, CDR1 is SGHTA and CDR2 is FQGNSA. This CDR3 spans 12 amino acids. V lost 4 bases, J lost 8 bases, and 6 bases lay in between. For the CDR3, the DNA is TGTGCCAGCAGCTCTTCTTATTCACCCCTCCACTTT. This codes for CASSSSYSPLHF.

This chain links TRBV6-5 with TRBJ2-5, with unresolved D. From germline, CDR1 is MNHEY and CDR2 SVGAGI. The V and J ends lost 1 base and 4 bases respectively, with 10 bases between them. The CDR3 totals 14 residues. The DNA of the CDR3 is TGTGCCAGCAGTTACTACTCCAGAATAGAGACCCAGTACTTC. Amino acid sequence: CASSYYSRIETQYF.

This rearrangement joins TRBV12-3 or TRBV12-4 to TRBJ2-1; 15 bases align to TRBD2. CDR3 length: 17 amino acids. V was clipped by 6 bases and J by 4 bases; unmatched bases: 7. The CDR3 sequence: CASSWTSGRAGYNEQFF. CDR3 nucleotides: TGTGCCAGCAGCTGGACTAGCGGGAGGGCCGGGTACAATGAGCAGTTCTTC.

In its sample, this clonotype was seen a few times. The chain links TRBV5-1 to TRBJ2-5; D ambiguous. The CDR3 is made up of 15 amino acids. Germline V gives CDR1 SGHRS, CDR2 YFSETQ. V was cut by 3 bases and J by 11 bases, with 23 bases left in between. This chain's CDR3 is CASSWGGAGLGEQYF. Here the CDR3 DNA reads TGCGCCAGCAGCTGGGGTGGCGCAGGATTGGGTGAGCAGTACTTC.

Of note for this clonotype: A junction boundary mismatches the germline segment, possibly from a read error. The V and J genes are TRBV6-6 and TRBJ2-1, with 9 bases aligning to TRBD2. The germline V gene encodes CDR1 MNHNY and CDR2 SVGAGI (reference sequence). CDR3 size: 15 residues. The CDR3 here is CACSYGGRARDEQFF. The CDR3 region has the DNA TGTGCCTGCAGTTACGGCGGGAGGGCCAGGGATGAGCAGTTCTTC.

This clonotype has a handful of counts. V usage is TRBV10-3 and J usage is TRBJ2-3; 8 nucleotides match TRBD1. This CDR3 comprises 15 residues. CDR1 and CDR2 from the germline V gene are ENHRY and SYGVKD. J gave up 1 base and V 2 bases, and 2 bases lay outside the gene matches. The CDR3 region has the DNA TGTGCCATCAGTGAGGGACAGGGCGGCACAGATACGCAGTATTTT. This encodes CAISEGQGGTDTQYF.

The rearrangement uses TRBV20-1 and TRBJ1-6; D is unresolved. This CDR3 is built from 14 residues. Trimming removed 0 bases from V and 10 bases from J, with 13 bases in between. The germline gives CDR1 DFQATT, CDR2 SNEGSKA (reference sequence). The CDR3 is CSAREGLLVSPLHF. In DNA, the CDR3 is TGCAGTGCTAGAGAAGGGTTGCTTGTGTCACCCCTCCACTTT.

In this sample, this clonotype turned up once. Mismatch with germline at one junction end may stem from a read error. The gene calls are TRBV7-9 and TRBJ1-1, with unresolved D. Germline values: CDR1 SEHNR, CDR2 FQNEAQ (reference sequence). The CDR3 is made up of 12 amino acids. The CDR3 loop is CATSWPNAEAFF. The CDR3 DNA reads as TGTGCCACGAGCTGGCCGAACGCTGAAGCTTTCTTT.

This chain connects TRBV12-3 or TRBV12-4 to TRBJ2-3, with TRBD2 matching over 14 bases. The CDR3 has 17 residues. The V and J ends lost 5 bases and 1 base, in that order; junction bases with no gene match: 5. CDR3 protein: CASSPGLAGVGTDTQYF. The CDR3 nucleotides are TGTGCCAGCAGTCCGGGACTAGCGGGAGTCGGCACAGATACGCAGTATTTT.

The genes are TRBV20-1 and TRBJ2-1, with 8 bases fitting TRBD2. The CDR3 sequence is 15 residues long. J was trimmed by 7 bases and V by 5 bases; bases with no gene match: 13. Germline V CDR1 and CDR2: DFQATT, SNEGSKA (reference sequence). CDR3 nucleotides: TGCAGTGCTCCCCCGGTCGGGAGGGTAAGGAATGAGCAGTTCTTC. Amino acid sequence: CSAPPVGRVRNEQFF.

CDR3 nucleotide sequence: TGTGCCAGCACCCCGGACAGTCACTCTGGGGCCAACGTCCTGACTTTC. It codes for CASTPDSHSGANVLTF. This sequence joins TRBV6-2 or TRBV6-3 and TRBJ2-6, with a tentative D call TRBD1 (6 bases). Germline CDR1 is MNHEY and CDR2 is SVGEGT. This CDR3 contains 16 residues. V lost 7 bases, J lost 0 bases, and 13 bases lay in between.

This clonotype was seen a few times. The chain employs TRBV14 and TRBJ2-7, with 8 nucleotides matching TRBD1. Germline assignment: CDR1 SGHDN and CDR2 FVKESK. J lost 4 bases, V lost 3 bases, and 8 bases had no gene match. The CDR3 is 15 residues long. CDR3 region: CASSQKRTGNYEQYF. The CDR3 DNA sequence: TGTGCCAGCAGCCAGAAACGGACAGGGAATTACGAGCAGTACTTC.

The J gene is TRBJ2-7, the V gene TRBV13; D is perhaps TRBD1 or TRBD2 (5 bases each). This CDR3 region has 17 residues. Trimming shortened V by 1 base and J by 1 base, and 17 bases separated the two germline ends. Germline CDR1 reads PRHDT; CDR2 reads FYEKMQ (reference sequence). CDR3 sequence (DNA): TGTGCCAGCAGCTTAGAAATCCCGGGGCTTCTTTCCTACGAGCAGTACTTC. Protein sequence: CASSLEIPGLLSYEQYF.

This clonotype was seen a handful of times. This chain uses TRBV7-2 with TRBJ2-1, with D possibly called TRBD1 or TRBD2 (5 bases each). Germline V gene data show CDR1 as SGHTA and CDR2 as FQGNSA. Trimming removed 3 bases from V and 9 bases from J, with 18 bases in between. This CDR3 is 15 amino acids long. CDR3 sequence reads: CASSFTGGPGGEQFF. CDR3 nucleotides: TGTGCCAGCAGCTTTACTGGGGGTCCGGGCGGTGAGCAGTTCTTC.

This clonotype has a single count. This chain uses TRBV7-2 with TRBJ1-1; 9 bases line up with TRBD1. The length of the CDR3 is 15 residues. V shed 6 bases and J 6 bases; nucleotides not matched to a gene: 11. Germline loops: CDR1 SGHTA, CDR2 FQGNSA. The CDR3 here is CASSRDREDRSEAFF. The DNA of the CDR3 is TGTGCCAGCAGTCGGGACAGGGAGGATCGATCTGAAGCTTTCTTT.

This clonotype appeared a few times. The genes are TRBV10-3 and TRBJ2-3; TRBD1 might be the D (6 bases). V was shortened by 6 bases and J by 0 bases, with 10 bases between the two germline ends. The CDR3 sequence is 14 residues long. The germline V gene has CDR1 ENHRY and CDR2 SYGVKD. CDR3 DNA: TGTGCCATCAGGGACAGTTCTAGCACAGATACGCAGTATTTT. Encoded protein: CAIRDSSSTDTQYF.

This clonotype was seen a single time. The chain links TRBV7-3 to TRBJ2-2, with D hard to call. Germline CDR1 is SGHTA and CDR2 is FQGTGA. V dropped 1 base and J dropped 0 bases, with 9 bases sitting between them. The CDR3 runs 16 residues. CDR3 loop: CASSLNPVANTGELFF. As DNA, the CDR3 is TGTGCCAGCAGCTTAAATCCTGTCGCGAACACCGGGGAGCTGTTTTTT.

The CDR3 loop reads CSAPGTGTYEQYF. CDR3 nucleotides: TGCAGTGCTCCCGGGACAGGGACCTACGAGCAGTACTTC. The chain is built from TRBV20-1 and TRBJ2-7; 9 bases are a match to TRBD1. Germline CDR1 DFQATT, CDR2 SNEGSKA (reference sequence). CDR3 length equals 13 residues. The ends lost 5 bases at V and 2 bases at J; junction bases unmatched: 4.

This clonotype occurred once. A much larger clonotype is one base distant, so this may be a read error. This chain links TRBV12-3 or TRBV12-4 with TRBJ2-6; a weak D match, TRBD1 (5 bases). The CDR3 runs 16 residues. The CDR3 is CASSLVQASGANVRTF. CDR3 nucleotide sequence: TGTGCCAGCAGTTTAGTACAGGCCTCTGGGGCCAACGTCCGGACTTTC.

The CDR3 DNA is TGCGCCAGCACCGAGAGCGGGAGCTCCTACAATGAGCAGTTCTTC. Translating it yields CASTESGSSYNEQFF. The chain has TRBV5-1 and TRBJ2-1, with TRBD2 identical over 8 bases. The CDR3 loop spans 15 amino acids. CDR1 is SGHRS and CDR2 is YFSETQ in the germline V gene. Trimming at V came to 6 bases and at J to 0 bases, leaving 5 bases not matched to a gene.